These T cell receptor beta chains were read from a single sample in a study of blood T cells in healthy people across ages. TCRdb analysed the 5' RACE reads with MiXCR anew, one entry per CDR3 protein. The profile covers about 930,000 distinct CDR3 sequences, with 25% to 30% appearing a single time and roughly 10% taken by the ten largest. The data were also submitted as part of a second study, on T cells of mothers and their children.

The sample taken for sequencing was blood. The receptors derive from a woman aged 40 to 55 in good health. The CDR3 runs from the conserved cysteine through the conserved F or W. A D gene is named only where the DNA matches it firmly. Clone size is stated in some rows and not others, as once, few, many or a class when expanded.

D gene,V gene,clone size,J gene,CDR3 protein,CDR3 DNA
NA,TRBV7-2,NA,TRBJ1-6,CASSRGGAGKPLHF,TGTGCCAGCAGCCGAGGCGGAGCGGGGAAACCCCTCCACTTT
NA,TRBV12-3/TRBV12-4,once,TRBJ2-3,CASTTGNRWYF,TGTGCCAGCACAACAGGGAACAGATGGTATTTT
TRBD1,TRBV28,few,TRBJ1-6,CASSYRGRESPLHF,TGTGCCAGCAGTTACAGGGGAAGAGAGTCACCCCTCCACTTT
NA,TRBV9,NA,TRBJ2-7,CASGVDGDLSYNEQYF,TGTGCCAGCGGCGTAGATGGGGATCTCTCCTACAATGAGCAGTACTTC
TRBD1,TRBV7-9,NA,TRBJ2-7,CVSSLGEPGQGAYEQYF,TGTGTCAGCAGCTTAGGGGAACCGGGACAGGGGGCCTACGAGCAGTACTTC
TRBD1,TRBV20-1,once,TRBJ1-1,CSARSGTGAFLNTEAFF,TGCAGTGCTAGATCTGGGACAGGAGCTTTTTTGAACACTGAAGCTTTCTTT
TRBD1,TRBV3-1,NA,TRBJ1-2,CASSGTTGRGYTF,TGTGCCAGCAGCGGAACGACAGGGAGAGGCTACACCTTC
NA,TRBV6-1,NA,TRBJ1-4,CASRPTPVSTNEKLFF,TGTGCCAGCAGGCCGACTCCAGTCTCAACTAATGAAAAACTGTTTTTT
NA,TRBV6-1,few,TRBJ1-6,CASTSAGTYSPLHF,TGTGCCAGCACCTCAGCGGGGACCTATTCACCCCTCCACTTT
NA,TRBV5-5,few,TRBJ2-2,CASRVRGLDTGELFF,TGTGCCAGCAGGGTCCGGGGGCTGGACACCGGGGAGCTGTTTTTT
NA,TRBV9,NA,TRBJ1-6,CASSVVQGSPLHF,TGTGCCAGCAGCGTAGTTCAGGGTTCACCCCTCCACTTT
NA,TRBV5-1,NA,TRBJ2-3,CASSWGQVRDTQYF,TGCGCCAGCAGCTGGGGCCAAGTACGGGATACGCAGTATTTT
NA,TRBV7-2,few,TRBJ1-1,CASSLGRLDTEAFF,TGTGCCAGCAGCTTAGGAAGGTTAGACACTGAAGCTTTCTTT
NA,TRBV2,NA,TRBJ2-5,CASRGTQQKETQYF,TGTGCCAGCAGGGGGACCCAGCAAAAAGAGACCCAGTACTTC
NA,TRBV19,NA,TRBJ1-5,CATSRERNQPQHF,TGTGCCACCAGTCGGGAACGGAATCAGCCCCAGCATTTT
NA,TRBV7-6,many,TRBJ2-7,CASSLAPGPYEQYF,TGTGCCAGCAGCTTAGCACCCGGGCCCTACGAGCAGTACTTC
NA,TRBV7-9,few,TRBJ2-7,CASSPELGFSSYEQYF,TGTGCCAGCAGCCCCGAGCTAGGGTTTAGCTCCTACGAGCAGTACTTC
NA,TRBV4-3,many,TRBJ2-7,CASGNTADEQYF,TGCGCCAGCGGAAATACAGCGGACGAGCAGTACTTC
NA,TRBV29-1,many,TRBJ1-2,CSVTYRVFPGGYTF,TGCAGCGTAACATACAGGGTTTTCCCCGGGGGCTACACCTTC
NA,TRBV5-1,few,TRBJ1-5,CASSSNLNQPQHF,TGCGCCAGCAGCTCAAATCTTAATCAGCCCCAGCATTTT
NA,TRBV9,few,TRBJ2-3,CASNGQRSTDTQYF,TGTGCCAGCAACGGACAGAGGAGCACAGATACGCAGTATTTT
NA,TRBV29-1,many,TRBJ1-2,CSVQGENYGYTF,TGCAGCGTCCAAGGGGAAAACTATGGCTACACCTTC
NA,TRBV5-1,NA,TRBJ2-7,CASSLAAGSNYEQYF,TGCGCCAGCAGCTTGGCGGCGGGGAGTAACTACGAGCAGTACTTC
NA,TRBV7-9,NA,TRBJ1-2,CASSLALLGAGGYTF,TGTGCCAGCAGCTTAGCGCTGTTGGGGGCAGGTGGCTACACCTTC
TRBD1,TRBV20-1,NA,TRBJ1-4,CSARQGVDEKRFF,TGCAGTGCCCGACAGGGGGTCGATGAAAAACGGTTTTTT
TRBD1,TRBV25-1,NA,TRBJ2-1,CASSGQGARYNEQFF,TGTGCCAGCAGTGGACAGGGGGCAAGGTACAATGAGCAGTTCTTC
NA,TRBV7-9,NA,TRBJ2-1,CASSSTGKRWDYEQFF,TGTGCCAGCAGCTCGACAGGGAAACGCTGGGACTACGAGCAGTTCTTC
NA,TRBV27,once,TRBJ1-2,CASNPRGGSGVGYTF,TGTGCCAGCAACCCACGGGGGGGAAGCGGCGTTGGCTACACCTTC
TRBD1,TRBV7-9,NA,TRBJ2-1,CASSSSLGQGRFGGYNKQFF,TGTGCCAGCAGCAGCTCCCTCGGACAGGGGAGATTTGGTGGCTACAATAAGCAGTTCTTC
NA,TRBV10-2,NA,TRBJ1-1,CASRETANTEAFF,TGCGCCAGCAGGGAGACAGCGAACACTGAAGCTTTCTTT
NA,TRBV20-1,NA,TRBJ2-2,CSARKSNTGEPFF,TGCAGTGCTAGGAAATCGAACACCGGGGAGCCGTTTTTT
NA,TRBV20-1,many,TRBJ2-7,CSLLDLNYEQYF,TGCAGCCTACTGGACCTAAACTACGAGCAGTACTTC
NA,TRBV29-1,many,TRBJ2-1,CSVELAPSKDNEQFF,TGCAGCGTTGAATTGGCCCCCTCCAAGGACAATGAGCAGTTCTTC
NA,TRBV28,few,TRBJ1-6,CASRLPGYNSPLHF,TGTGCCAGCCGACTACCGGGGTATAATTCACCCCTCCACTTT
NA,TRBV9,NA,TRBJ2-5,CANSVDGQMTETQYF,TGTGCCAACAGCGTCGACGGACAGATGACGGAGACCCAGTACTTC
NA,TRBV3-1,NA,TRBJ2-6,CASNSGSGANVLTF,TGTGCCAGCAACTCAGGCTCTGGGGCCAACGTCCTGACTTTC
NA,TRBV4-3,many,TRBJ2-5,CASSQDPGVGETQYF,TGCGCCAGCAGCCAAGACCCAGGGGTGGGAGAGACCCAGTACTTC
NA,TRBV20-1,few,TRBJ1-6,CSASKGVNSPLHF,TGCAGTGCTAGTAAGGGGGTGAATTCACCCCTCCACTTT